This TCR beta chain was captured by sequencing in a study of beta chain features in type 1 diabetes. Study results and limitations: For cells with high TCR expression, cDNA sequencing could yield over-representation. Shorter TCRB CDR3s, moderately but significantly so, were found in Type 1 diabetes patients in all four CD4+ subsets.

This clone showed up just a few times. Its target is not known. Every bit of the isolated RNA underwent reverse transcription, so sequencing read expressed TCRB transcripts. TCRdb keeps only in-frame clones here, not all; method: immunoSEQ multiplex PCR. The sample shows nearly 700,000 clones, roughly 13% of them seen only once. The V segment lost 8 bases and the J segment 4 bases; nucleotides outside the gene matches: 5. The germline V gene encodes CDR1 MNHNY and CDR2 SVGAGI (reference sequence). This CDR3 has 12 residues. The sequenced material came from naive CD4+ T cells from blood. The clonotype was recovered from a young man with type 1 diabetes. The genes are TRBV6-6 and TRBJ2-7; 7 bases fit TRBD2. The DNA of the CDR3 is TGTGCCAGCGGGGAGGGAAGATACGAGCAGTACTTC. This sequence encodes CASGEGRYEQYF.